This T cell receptor beta chain was recorded in a study of T cell changes during pregnancy in multiple sclerosis. This table comes from immunoSEQ multiplex PCR, and its TCRdb copy is limited to in-frame clones, with some not included. The data show tens of thousands of clones, over 75% seen once. The CDR3 sequence is 14 residues long. Trimming removed 0 bases from V and 2 bases from J, with 7 bases in between. Germline values: CDR1 LNHNV, CDR2 YYDKDF (reference sequence). Material: peripheral blood, obtained after pregnancy. This receptor was taken from a female donor with multiple sclerosis, enrolled in a pregnancy study. The rearrangement links TRBV15 to TRBJ1-1; D is possibly TRBD1 (5 bases). CDR3 nucleotides: TGTGCCACCAGCAGAGAGGGGGGTAACACTGAAGCTTTCTTT. Encoded protein: CATSREGGNTEAFF.